This TCR beta chain came from a study of T cells after yellow fever vaccination. Whole-study findings and limits: Most primary-vaccination clones reappeared after the booster (about 97% CD4, 88% CD8).

CDR3 length equals 15 residues. Trimming at V came to 5 bases and at J to 5 bases, leaving 8 bases not matched to a gene. TCRdb recomputed calls from the 5' RACE reads with MiXCR, one row per CDR3 protein. The sample lists 250,000 to 350,000 distinct CDR3 sequences, around 4.4% occurring once. At least ten counts were recorded for this clonotype. The antigen is undetermined. The sequence was obtained from a man aged 18 to 29 who received the YFV17D yellow fever vaccine. The sequencing here drew on PBMCs, taken 15 days after the yellow fever booster vaccination. J is TRBJ2-2 and V is TRBV12-3 or TRBV12-4; 7 positions agree with TRBD1. In DNA, the CDR3 is TGTGCCAGCAGTAGAATGATACAGGGGACCGGGGAGCTGTTTTTT. It encodes CASSRMIQGTGELFF.